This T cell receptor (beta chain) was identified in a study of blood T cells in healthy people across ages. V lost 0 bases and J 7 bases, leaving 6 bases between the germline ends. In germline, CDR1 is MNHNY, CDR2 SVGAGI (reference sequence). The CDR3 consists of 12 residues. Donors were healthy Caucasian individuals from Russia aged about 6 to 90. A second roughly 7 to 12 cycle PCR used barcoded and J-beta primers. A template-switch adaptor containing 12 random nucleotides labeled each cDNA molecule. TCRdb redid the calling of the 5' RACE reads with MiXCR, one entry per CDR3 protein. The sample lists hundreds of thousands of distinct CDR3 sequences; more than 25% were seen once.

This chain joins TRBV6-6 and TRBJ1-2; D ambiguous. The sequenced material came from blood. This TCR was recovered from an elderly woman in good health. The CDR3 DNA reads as TGTGCCAGCAGTTACTCCGGACCTGGCTACACCTTC. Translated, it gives CASSYSGPGYTF.